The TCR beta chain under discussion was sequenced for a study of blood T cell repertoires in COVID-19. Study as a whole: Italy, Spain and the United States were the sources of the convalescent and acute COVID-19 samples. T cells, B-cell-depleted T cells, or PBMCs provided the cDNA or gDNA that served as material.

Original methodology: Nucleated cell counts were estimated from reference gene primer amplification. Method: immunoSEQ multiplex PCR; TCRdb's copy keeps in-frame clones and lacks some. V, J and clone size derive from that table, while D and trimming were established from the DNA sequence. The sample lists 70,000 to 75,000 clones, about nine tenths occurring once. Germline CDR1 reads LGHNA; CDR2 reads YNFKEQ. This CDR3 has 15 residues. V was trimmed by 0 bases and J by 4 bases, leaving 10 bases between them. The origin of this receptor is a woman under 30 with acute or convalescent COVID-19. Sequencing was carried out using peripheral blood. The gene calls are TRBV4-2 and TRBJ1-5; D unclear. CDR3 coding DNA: TGTGCCAGCAGCCAAGATCCGGGGTTTAATCAGCCCCAGCATTTT. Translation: CASSQDPGFNQPQHF.